This T cell receptor (beta chain) was identified in a study of blood T cell repertoires in COVID-19. The overall study: Collection of acute and convalescent COVID-19 samples took place in the United States, Italy and Spain. Nucleic acid was either cDNA or gDNA, and it came from T cells, B-cell-depleted T cells, or PBMCs.

CDR3 length: 15 amino acids. Germline V gene lookup returns CDR1 MNHEY and CDR2 SMNVEV (reference sequence). Trimming shortened V by 6 bases and J by 0 bases, and 14 bases separated the two germline ends. Sequencing used immunoSEQ multiplex PCR; TCRdb keeps in-frame clones, though not all of them. Found here are more than 85,000 clones, roughly 89% of them singletons; the top ten hold approximately 1.9%. The origin of this receptor is a woman in her forties or fifties with COVID-19, enrolled during active disease. The chain is built from TRBV27 and TRBJ1-1; no clear D. Sequenced: peripheral blood. The CDR3 sequence: CASSRLGLLNTEAFF. The CDR3 DNA follows: TGTGCCAGCAGCCGCCTTGGACTGTTGAACACTGAAGCTTTCTTT.